The clone carrying this T cell receptor (beta chain) has at least ten counts. A much larger clone differs by one base, so this may be a read error. The data originate from a study of tumor-infiltrating lymphocytes in oesophageal squamous cell carcinoma. Using its own MiXCR run on the PCR reads, TCRdb lists one record per CDR3 protein. The sample contains around 18,000 distinct CDR3 sequences, 40% to 55% of which appear only once. J was trimmed by 7 bases and V by 5 bases; bases with no gene match: 10. The CDR3 totals 14 residues. The origin of this receptor is a male donor with esophageal squamous cell carcinoma. V is TRBV12-3 or TRBV12-4 and J is TRBJ2-7; 8 bases agree with TRBD1. Sequences were obtained from esophageal tumor tissue. The CDR3 is CASSPGQDYNEQYF. The CDR3 DNA reads as TGTGCCAGCAGTCCGGGACAGGACTACAATGAGCAGTACTTC.